This TCR beta chain was found in a study of shared clonotypes between healthy human individuals. For the study at large: The cohort comprised a couple of women and a few men. Their ages spanned 18 to 49 years.

This CDR3 is 13 amino acids long. The V and J ends lost 6 bases and 7 bases respectively, with 15 bases between them. CDR1 SGHDN and CDR2 FVKESK come from the germline V gene. Generated by immunoSEQ multiplex PCR, the TCRdb table keeps only in-frame clones and is missing some. The repertoire holds about 600,000 clones, with 70% to 80% as singletons. The sample comprised PBMCs. This sequence originates from a middle-aged woman in good health. Some clones in this sample may be carry-over from other donors' samples. The chain couples TRBV14 to TRBJ2-5; no clear D. DNA of the CDR3: TGTGCCAGCAGAGTAGAGAGCTCGGGGACCCAGTACTTC. Its protein product is CASRVESSGTQYF.